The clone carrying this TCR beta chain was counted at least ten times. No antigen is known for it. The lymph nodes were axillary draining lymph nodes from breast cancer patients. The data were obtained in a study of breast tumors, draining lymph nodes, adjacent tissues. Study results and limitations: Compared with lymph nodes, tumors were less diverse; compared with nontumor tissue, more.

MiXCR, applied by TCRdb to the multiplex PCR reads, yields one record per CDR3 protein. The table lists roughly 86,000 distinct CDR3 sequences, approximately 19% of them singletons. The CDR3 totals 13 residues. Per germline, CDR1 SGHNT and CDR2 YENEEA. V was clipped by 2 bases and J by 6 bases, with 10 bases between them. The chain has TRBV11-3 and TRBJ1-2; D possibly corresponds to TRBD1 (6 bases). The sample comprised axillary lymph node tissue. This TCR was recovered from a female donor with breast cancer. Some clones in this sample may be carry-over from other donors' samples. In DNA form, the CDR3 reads TGTGCCAGCAGCTTATACAGGGCAGATGGCTACACCTTC. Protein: CASSLYRADGYTF.